These T cell receptor beta chains were read from a single sample in a study of T cells after yellow fever vaccination. TCRdb passed the 5' RACE reads through MiXCR, listing each CDR3 protein once. This sample has fewer than 450,000 distinct CDR3 sequences, with 11% found just once. This sample comprised PBMCs, obtained on the day of the first yellow fever vaccination. The receptors stem from a man between 18 and 35 years old who received the YFV17D yellow fever vaccine. CDR3s include the opening cysteine and the closing phenylalanine or tryptophan. The order of the fields is J gene, V gene, clone size, D gene, CDR3 DNA, CDR3 protein. A D gene is named only where the DNA matches it firmly. Expanded clones are given a class, and other clones once, few, many or no size at all.

>TRBJ2-6|TRBV12-3/TRBV12-4|few|NA
TGTGCCAGCAGTACGATCCTCTCTGGGGCCAACGTCCTGACTTTC
CASSTILSGANVLTF
>TRBJ2-7|TRBV5-1|few|NA
TGCGCCAGCAGCTTGCACGGGGAGCTCGAAGAGCAGTACTTC
CASSLHGELEEQYF
>TRBJ2-1|TRBV3-1|many|NA
TGTGCCAGCAGCCAGGGGACAGCGGGTTACAATGAGCAGTTCTTC
CASSQGTAGYNEQFF
>TRBJ2-6|TRBV5-4|NA|TRBD2
TGTGCCAGCAGCTTGGCCGGGGGGACCGGGGCCAACGTCCTGACTTTC
CASSLAGGTGANVLTF
>TRBJ2-4|TRBV12-3/TRBV12-4|NA|NA
TGTGCCAGCAGCACCGGCGGGGCCCACGAAAACATTCAGTACTTC
CASSTGGAHENIQYF
>TRBJ2-2|TRBV18|NA|NA
TGTGCCAGCTCACCAAAGACCACCGGGGAGCTGTTTTTT
CASSPKTTGELFF
>TRBJ1-1|TRBV29-1|NA|NA
TGCAGCTACACAAGAGGGGCAGACACTGAAGCTTTCTTT
CSYTRGADTEAFF
>TRBJ2-7|TRBV6-2/TRBV6-3|NA|NA
TGTGCCACAATCGACAGCTACGAGCAGTACTTC
CATIDSYEQYF
>TRBJ1-4|TRBV5-1|NA|NA
TGCGCCAGCAGCACGGACAGATATAATGAAAAACTGTTTTTT
CASSTDRYNEKLFF
>TRBJ2-1|TRBV6-1|NA|TRBD2
TGTGCCAGCGGGACGGGGGGGACTAGCTCCTACAATGAGCAGTTCTTC
CASGTGGTSSYNEQFF
>TRBJ1-6|TRBV9|NA|TRBD1
TGTGCCAGCAGCCGGGGACAGCATAATTCACCCCTCCACTTT
CASSRGQHNSPLHF
>TRBJ2-7|TRBV20-1|few|NA
TGCAGTGCTAGCCACGTTGGCCGCGAGGAGCAGTACTTC
CSASHVGREEQYF
>TRBJ2-7|TRBV6-5|NA|TRBD1
TGTGCCAGCAGTTCGGACAGGTACAACGAGCAGTACTTC
CASSSDRYNEQYF
>TRBJ2-1|TRBV6-2/TRBV6-3|few|NA
TGTGCCAGCAGTTACTCGAGCCGTAAACCCTACAATGAGCAGTTCTTC
CASSYSSRKPYNEQFF